This T cell receptor beta chain was sequenced during a study of T-cell reconstitution after alpha-beta-depleted transplantation in children. Unique molecular identifiers were used in preparing the TCRbeta library. TCRdb analysed the PCR reads with MiXCR anew, one entry per CDR3 protein. The profile covers almost 600,000 distinct CDR3 sequences, with 25% to 30% appearing a single time and 30% to 45% taken by the ten largest. Findings and limits, study-wide: Where some patients showed high TCRbeta diversity at day 60, it came from recipient T cells and thymic progenitors that had survived. By one year post-transplant, T-cell counts and diversity largely arose from T cells that were newly produced. It was reported that alpha-beta T cells came from several hundred expanded graft clones (about two months after transplant).

There are a few counts of this clonotype. Its antigen is not known. Trimming took 4 bases from V and 3 from J; bases not matched to a gene: 8. The CDR3 sequence is 15 residues long. The germline CDR1 and CDR2 sequences are SGDLS and YYNGEE. The sequenced sample was PBMCs, obtained before TCRalphabeta/CD19-depleted stem cell transplant. The clonotype comes from a boy younger than two with Wiskott-Aldrich syndrome, due to receive a stem cell transplant. The J gene is TRBJ2-3, the V gene TRBV9; the match to TRBD2 covers 7 bases. The CDR3 protein is CASSITSEPTDTQYF. The CDR3 DNA is TGTGCCAGCAGCATCACTAGCGAACCTACAGATACGCAGTATTTT.